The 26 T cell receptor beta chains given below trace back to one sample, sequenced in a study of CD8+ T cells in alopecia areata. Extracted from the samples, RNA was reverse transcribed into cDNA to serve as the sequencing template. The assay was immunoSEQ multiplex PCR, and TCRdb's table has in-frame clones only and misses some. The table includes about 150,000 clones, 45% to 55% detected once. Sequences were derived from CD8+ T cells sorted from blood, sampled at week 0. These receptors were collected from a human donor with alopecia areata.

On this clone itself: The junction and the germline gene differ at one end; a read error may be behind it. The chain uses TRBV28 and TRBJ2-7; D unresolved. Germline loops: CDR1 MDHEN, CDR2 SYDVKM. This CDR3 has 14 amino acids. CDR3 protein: CASSSPTPSYGQYF. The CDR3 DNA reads TGTGCCAGCAGTTCGCCGACACCCTCCTACGGGCAGTACTTC.

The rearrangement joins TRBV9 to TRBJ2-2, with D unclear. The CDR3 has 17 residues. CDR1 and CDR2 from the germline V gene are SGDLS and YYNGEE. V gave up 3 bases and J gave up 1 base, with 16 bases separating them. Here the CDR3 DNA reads TGTGCCAGCAGCGCCCCACTACGGGCCCTGAACACCGGGGAGCTGTTTTTT. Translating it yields CASSAPLRALNTGELFF.

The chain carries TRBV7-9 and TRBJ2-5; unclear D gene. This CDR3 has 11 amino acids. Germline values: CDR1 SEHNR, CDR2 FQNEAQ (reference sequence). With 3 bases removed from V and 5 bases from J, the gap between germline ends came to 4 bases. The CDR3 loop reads CASSFDETQYF. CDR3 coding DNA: TGTGCCAGCAGCTTTGACGAGACCCAGTACTTC.

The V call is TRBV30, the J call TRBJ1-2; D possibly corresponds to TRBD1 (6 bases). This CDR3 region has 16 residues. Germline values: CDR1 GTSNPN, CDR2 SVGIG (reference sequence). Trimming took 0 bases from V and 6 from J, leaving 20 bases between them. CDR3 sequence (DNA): TGTGCCTGGAGTGTACGTTTCGGTGCCAGGGGCAATGGCTACACCTTC. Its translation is CAWSVRFGARGNGYTF.

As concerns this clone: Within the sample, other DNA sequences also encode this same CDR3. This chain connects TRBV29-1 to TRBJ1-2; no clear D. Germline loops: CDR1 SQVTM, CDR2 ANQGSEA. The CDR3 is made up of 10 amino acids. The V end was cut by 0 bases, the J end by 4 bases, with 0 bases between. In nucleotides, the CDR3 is TGCAGCGTTGAAGACTATGGCTACACCTTC. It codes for CSVEDYGYTF.

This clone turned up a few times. The CDR3 DNA follows: TGTGCCAGCAGTGTGACTTCACGAAACTACACCTTC. This encodes CASSVTSRNYTF. The genes are TRBV25-1 and TRBJ1-2, with D unresolved. V was cut by 4 bases and J by 10 bases, with 13 bases left in between. The CDR3 has 12 amino acids. Germline V lookup: CDR1 MGHDK, CDR2 SYGVNS.

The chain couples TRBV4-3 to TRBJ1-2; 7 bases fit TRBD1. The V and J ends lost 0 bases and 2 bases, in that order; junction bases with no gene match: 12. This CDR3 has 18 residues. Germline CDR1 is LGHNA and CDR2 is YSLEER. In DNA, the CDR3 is TGCGCCAGCAGCCAAGAGTCAAATAAGGGGGCTTTCAACTATGGCTACACCTTC. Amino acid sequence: CASSQESNKGAFNYGYTF.

CDR3 sequence: CATSPGNEQFF. The CDR3 DNA is TGTGCCACCAGTCCCGGTAATGAGCAGTTCTTC. The rearrangement links TRBV15 to TRBJ2-1, with D unclear. This CDR3 spans 11 amino acids. Germline V gene lookup returns CDR1 LNHNV and CDR2 YYDKDF (reference sequence). Trimming shortened V by 6 bases and J by 7 bases, and 7 bases separated the two germline ends.

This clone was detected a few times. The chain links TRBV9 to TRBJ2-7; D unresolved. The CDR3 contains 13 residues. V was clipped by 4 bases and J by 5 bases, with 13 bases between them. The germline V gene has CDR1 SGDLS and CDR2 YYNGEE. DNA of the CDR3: TGTGCCAGCAGCCCTACGGCCGTGGACGAGCAGTACTTC. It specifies CASSPTAVDEQYF.

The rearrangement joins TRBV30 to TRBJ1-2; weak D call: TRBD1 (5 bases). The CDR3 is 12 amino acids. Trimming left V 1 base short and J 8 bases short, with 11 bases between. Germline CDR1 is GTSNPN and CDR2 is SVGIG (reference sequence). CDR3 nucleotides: TGTGCCTGGAGTGGGGGCACGGGGGGCTACACCTTC. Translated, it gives CAWSGGTGGYTF. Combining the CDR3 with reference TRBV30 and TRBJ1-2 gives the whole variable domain SQTIHQWPATLVQPVGSPLSLECTVEGTSNPNLYWYRQAAGRGLQLLFYSVGIGQISSEVPQNLSASRPQDRQFILSSKKLLLSDSGFYLCAWSGGTGGYTFGSGTRLTVV.

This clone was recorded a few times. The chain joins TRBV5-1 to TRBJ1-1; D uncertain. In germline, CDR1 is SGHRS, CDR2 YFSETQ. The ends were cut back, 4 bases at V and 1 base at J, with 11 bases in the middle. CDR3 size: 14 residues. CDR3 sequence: CASSPSGRNTEAFF. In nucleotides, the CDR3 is TGCGCCAGCAGCCCGTCCGGGCGGAACACTGAAGCTTTCTTT.

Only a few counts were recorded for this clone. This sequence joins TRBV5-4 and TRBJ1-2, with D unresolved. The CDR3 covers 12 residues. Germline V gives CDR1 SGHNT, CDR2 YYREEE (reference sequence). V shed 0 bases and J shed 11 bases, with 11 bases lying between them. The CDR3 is CASSLGRGWYTF. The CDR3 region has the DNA TGTGCCAGCAGCTTGGGCCGCGGGTGGTACACCTTC.

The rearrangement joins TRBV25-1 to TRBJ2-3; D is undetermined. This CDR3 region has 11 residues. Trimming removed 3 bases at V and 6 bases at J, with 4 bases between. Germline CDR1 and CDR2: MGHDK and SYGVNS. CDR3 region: CASSDGDTQYF. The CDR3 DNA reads TGTGCCAGCAGTGACGGCGATACGCAGTATTTT.

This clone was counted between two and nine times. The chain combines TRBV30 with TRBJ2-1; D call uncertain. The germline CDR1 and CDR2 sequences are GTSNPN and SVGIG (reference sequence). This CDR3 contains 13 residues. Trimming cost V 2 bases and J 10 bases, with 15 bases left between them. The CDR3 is CAWSRDSLWEQFF. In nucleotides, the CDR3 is TGTGCCTGGAGTCGTGATAGCTTATGGGAGCAGTTCTTC.

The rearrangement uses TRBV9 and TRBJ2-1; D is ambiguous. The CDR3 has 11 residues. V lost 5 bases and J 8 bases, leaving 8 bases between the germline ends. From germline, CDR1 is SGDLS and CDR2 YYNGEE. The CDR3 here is CASSRWDEQFF. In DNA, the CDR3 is TGTGCCAGCAGTCGATGGGATGAGCAGTTCTTC.

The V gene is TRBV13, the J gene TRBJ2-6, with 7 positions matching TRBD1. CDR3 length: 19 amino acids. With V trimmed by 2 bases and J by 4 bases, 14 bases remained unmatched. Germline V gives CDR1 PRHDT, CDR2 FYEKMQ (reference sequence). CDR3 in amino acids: CASSLSTGFASSGANVLTF. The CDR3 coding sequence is TGTGCCAGCAGCTTATCGACAGGGTTTGCTTCGTCGGGGGCCAACGTCCTGACTTTC.

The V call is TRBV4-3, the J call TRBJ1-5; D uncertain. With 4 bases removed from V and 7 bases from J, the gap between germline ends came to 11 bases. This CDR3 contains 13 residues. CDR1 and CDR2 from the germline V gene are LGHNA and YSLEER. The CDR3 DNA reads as TGCGCCAGCAGCCTATATCCCGACCAGCCCCAGCATTTT. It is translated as CASSLYPDQPQHF.

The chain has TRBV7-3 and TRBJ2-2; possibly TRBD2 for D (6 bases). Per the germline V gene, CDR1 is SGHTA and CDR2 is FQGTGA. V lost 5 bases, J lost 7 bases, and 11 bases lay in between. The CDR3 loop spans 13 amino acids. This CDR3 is CASSPSEHGELFF. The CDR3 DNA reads TGTGCCAGCAGCCCTAGCGAACACGGGGAGCTGTTTTTT.

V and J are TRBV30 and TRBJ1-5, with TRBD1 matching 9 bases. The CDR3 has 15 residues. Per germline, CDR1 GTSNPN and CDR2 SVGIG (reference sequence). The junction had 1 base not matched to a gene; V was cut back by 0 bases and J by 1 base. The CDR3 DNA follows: TGTGCCTGGAGTGTGGGGACAGGGAGCAATCAGCCCCAGCATTTT. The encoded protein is CAWSVGTGSNQPQHF.

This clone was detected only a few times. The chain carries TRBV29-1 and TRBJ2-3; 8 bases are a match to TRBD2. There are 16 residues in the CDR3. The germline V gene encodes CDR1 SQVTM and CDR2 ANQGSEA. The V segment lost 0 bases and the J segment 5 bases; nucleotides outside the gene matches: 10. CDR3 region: CSVEDEATSARDTQYF. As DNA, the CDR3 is TGCAGCGTTGAAGATGAGGCGACTAGCGCGAGAGATACGCAGTATTTT.

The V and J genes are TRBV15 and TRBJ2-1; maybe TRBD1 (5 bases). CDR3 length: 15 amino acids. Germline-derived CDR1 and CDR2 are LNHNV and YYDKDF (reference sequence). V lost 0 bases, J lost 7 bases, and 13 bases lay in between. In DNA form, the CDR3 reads TGTGCCACCAGCAGAGAAACAGGCTTGGGGAATGAGCAGTTCTTC. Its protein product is CATSRETGLGNEQFF.

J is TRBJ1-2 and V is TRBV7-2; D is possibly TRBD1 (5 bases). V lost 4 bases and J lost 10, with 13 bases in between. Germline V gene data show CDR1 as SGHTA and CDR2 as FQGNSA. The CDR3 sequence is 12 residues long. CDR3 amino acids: CASSSGDLVYTF. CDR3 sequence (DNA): TGTGCCAGCAGCTCGGGGGACTTAGTCTACACCTTC. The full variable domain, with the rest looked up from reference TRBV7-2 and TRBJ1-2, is GAGVSQSPSNKVTEKGKDVELRCDPISGHTALYWYRQSLGQGLEFLIYFQGNSAPDKSGLPSDRFSAERTGGSVSTLTIQRTQQEDSAVYLCASSSGDLVYTFGSGTRLTVV.

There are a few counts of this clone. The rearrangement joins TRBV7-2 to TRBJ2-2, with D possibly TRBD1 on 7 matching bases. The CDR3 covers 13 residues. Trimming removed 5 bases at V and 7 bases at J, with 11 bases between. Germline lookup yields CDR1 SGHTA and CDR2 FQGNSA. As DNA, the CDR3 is TGTGCCAGCAGCCCAGGGGGGATCGGGGAGCTGTTTTTT. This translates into CASSPGGIGELFF.

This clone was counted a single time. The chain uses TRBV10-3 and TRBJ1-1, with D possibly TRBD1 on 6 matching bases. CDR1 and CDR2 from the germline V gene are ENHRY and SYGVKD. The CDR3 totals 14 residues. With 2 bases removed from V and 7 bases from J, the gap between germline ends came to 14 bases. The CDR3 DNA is TGTGCCATCAGTGAGGGACAGTCGGGTCTTGAAGCTTTCTTT. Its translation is CAISEGQSGLEAFF.

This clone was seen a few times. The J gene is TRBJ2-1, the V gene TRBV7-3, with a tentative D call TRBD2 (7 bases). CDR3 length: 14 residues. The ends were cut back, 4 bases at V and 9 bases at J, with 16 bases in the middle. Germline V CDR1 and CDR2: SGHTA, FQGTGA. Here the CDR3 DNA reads TGTGCCAGCAGCTCTCACGGGGGGCGCATTGAGCAGTTCTTC. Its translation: CASSSHGGRIEQFF.

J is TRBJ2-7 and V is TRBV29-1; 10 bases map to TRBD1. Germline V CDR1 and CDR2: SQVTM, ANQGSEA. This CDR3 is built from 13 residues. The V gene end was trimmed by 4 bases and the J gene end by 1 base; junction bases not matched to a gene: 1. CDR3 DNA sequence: TGCAGCGTTGGACAGGGGGCTTCCTACGAGCAGTACTTC. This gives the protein CSVGQGASYEQYF.